These 3 T cell receptor beta chains share one sample of origin, sequenced in a study of cytomegalovirus exposure and HLA in healthy donors. PCR primers comprised 60 Vbeta and 13 Jbeta primers. Clones were sequenced by immunoSEQ multiplex PCR, and TCRdb holds only the in-frame ones, with some missing. The sample consists of about 230,000 clones, 70% to 90% of them appearing once. Sequenced input: PBMCs. Receptors originate from a human donor in good health.

This rearrangement joins TRBV6-1 to TRBJ1-1, with TRBD1 as a possible D gene (5 bases). The germline gives CDR1 MNHNS, CDR2 SASEGT. Trimming left V 6 bases short and J 1 base short, with 12 bases between. There are 14 residues in the CDR3. Here the CDR3 reads CASSPTGWNTEAFF. For the CDR3, the DNA is TGTGCCAGCAGCCCTACAGGTTGGAACACTGAAGCTTTCTTT.

V gene TRBV2 combines with J gene TRBJ2-4, with 9 bases lining up with TRBD1. Germline assignment: CDR1 SNHLY and CDR2 FYNNEI. V lost 4 bases, J lost 0 bases, and 7 bases stayed unmatched. This CDR3 is 17 amino acids long. CDR3 in amino acids: CASSATGGGRAKNIQYF. In DNA, the CDR3 is TGTGCCAGCAGTGCTACAGGGGGCGGTCGAGCCAAAAACATTCAGTACTTC.

The chain uses TRBV6-5 and TRBJ1-2; D remains unclear. The CDR3 is made up of 14 amino acids. Trimming removed 2 bases from V and 2 bases from J, with 9 bases in between. CDR1 and CDR2 (germline): MNHEY, SVGAGI. This CDR3 reads CASSYTSGNYGYTF. The CDR3 DNA is TGTGCCAGCAGTTACACCTCAGGAAACTATGGCTACACCTTC.